Below, 21 T cell receptor beta chains from the same sample are listed, as sequenced in a study of CD8+ T cells in alopecia areata. Following RNA extraction, reverse transcription yielded cDNA that acted as the sequencing template. Profiling relied on immunoSEQ multiplex PCR, and the TCRdb table lists in-frame clones only, not all of them. The data contain about 140,000 clones, 62% of them singletons. The material sequenced was CD8+ T cells sorted from blood. These receptors originate from a human donor in good health.

The rearrangement uses TRBV9 and TRBJ2-3; 7 bases fit TRBD2. The J segment lost 1 base and the V segment lost 0 bases, leaving 2 bases of the junction unmatched. The CDR3 extends over 15 amino acids. The germline CDR1 and CDR2 sequences are SGDLS and YYNGEE. DNA of the CDR3: TGTGCCAGCAGCGTAGGTGCGGGAGGCACAGATACGCAGTATTTT. It codes for CASSVGAGGTDTQYF.

This chain links TRBV11-2 with TRBJ2-1, with D maybe TRBD1 (6 bases). Germline CDR1 SGHAT, CDR2 FQNNGV. CDR3 length: 15 amino acids. The V end was cut by 4 bases, the J end by 7 bases, with 17 bases between. The DNA for the CDR3 is TGTGCCAGCAGCTCGGGACATCCCCTTACAAATGAGCAGTTCTTC. Translated, it gives CASSSGHPLTNEQFF.

This clone appeared a few times. This chain connects TRBV29-1 to TRBJ2-7; the D gene is possibly TRBD1 (6 bases). Germline lookup yields CDR1 SQVTM and CDR2 ANQGSEA. Between the trimmed V and J ends, which lost 4 bases and 6 bases, there was a span of 19 bases. This CDR3 has 14 residues. CDR3 region: CSVVGQGLLLEQYF. CDR3 DNA sequence: TGCAGCGTTGTTGGTCAGGGGCTGCTCCTCGAGCAGTACTTC.

This clone was observed once. This chain connects TRBV5-6 to TRBJ2-7; D not resolved. The CDR3 loop spans 13 amino acids. Trimming shortened V by 1 base and J by 3 bases, and 8 bases separated the two germline ends. Germline-derived CDR1 and CDR2 are SGHDT and YYEEEE. The CDR3 coding sequence is TGTGCCAGCAGCTTGAGACGGAGCTACGAGCAGTACTTC. Its translation: CASSLRRSYEQYF.

The chain couples TRBV13 to TRBJ2-5; D gene uncertain. The CDR3 is made up of 12 amino acids. The V and J ends lost 8 bases and 2 bases respectively, with 9 bases between them. The germline V gene has CDR1 PRHDT and CDR2 FYEKMQ (reference sequence). CDR3 DNA sequence: TGTGCCAGCCGGGCCGAACAAGAGACCCAGTACTTC. Translated: CASRAEQETQYF.

The chain links TRBV5-1 to TRBJ1-1; maybe TRBD1 (6 bases). This CDR3 has 15 residues. The germline V and J ends were trimmed by 2 bases and 4 bases, with 15 bases remaining between them. The germline V gene encodes CDR1 SGHRS and CDR2 YFSETQ. CDR3 residues: CASSFTVQGSTEAFF. CDR3 bases: TGCGCCAGCAGCTTCACCGTCCAGGGGAGCACTGAAGCTTTCTTT.

V is TRBV28 and J is TRBJ2-7; D remains ambiguous. Trimming removed 3 bases from V and 2 bases from J, with 11 bases in between. Germline lookup yields CDR1 MDHEN and CDR2 SYDVKM. CDR3 length: 14 amino acids. For the CDR3, the DNA is TGTGCCAGCAGTTTTTTCGACCGACCCTACGAGCAGTACTTC. Translating it yields CASSFFDRPYEQYF. Supplemented by reference TRBV28 and TRBJ2-7, the full variable domain reads DVKVTQSSRYLVKRTGEKVFLECVQDMDHENMFWYRQDPGLGLRLIYFSYDVKMKEKGDIPEGYSVSREKKERFSLILESASTNQTSMYLCASSFFDRPYEQYFGPGTRLTVT.

The CDR3 region is CASSEWGTSLAGELFF. The CDR3 coding sequence is TGTGCCAGCAGTGAGTGGGGGACTAGCCTCGCCGGGGAGCTGTTTTTT. V usage is TRBV25-1 and J usage is TRBJ2-2, with 9 bases fitting TRBD2. V was clipped by 3 bases and J by 6 bases; unmatched bases: 8. Germline CDR1 is MGHDK and CDR2 is SYGVNS. This CDR3 has 16 residues.

The chain joins TRBV2 to TRBJ2-5; 8 bases are a match to TRBD2. V lost 10 bases and J lost 0; bases outside the gene matches: 10. In germline, CDR1 is SNHLY, CDR2 FYNNEI. CDR3 length equals 15 residues. As DNA, the CDR3 is TGTGCCACCCAACGGCGGGAGGCAGACCAAGAGACCCAGTACTTC. It yields the protein CATQRREADQETQYF.

The chain has TRBV27 and TRBJ2-3, with 12 bases matching TRBD1. Trimming took 5 bases from V and 8 from J; bases not matched to a gene: 8. Germline assignment: CDR1 MNHEY and CDR2 SMNVEV (reference sequence). The CDR3 is 15 amino acids. CDR3: CASSLGQGAGGTQYF. The CDR3 DNA sequence: TGTGCCAGCAGTCTGGGACAGGGGGCCGGTGGTACGCAGTATTTT.

The chain uses TRBV2 and TRBJ2-4, with unresolved D. This CDR3 is built from 12 residues. The germline V and J ends were trimmed by 8 bases and 1 base, with 6 bases remaining between them. Germline V lookup: CDR1 SNHLY, CDR2 FYNNEI. The DNA of the CDR3 is TGTGCCAGCCTCGTGGCCAAAAACATTCAGTACTTC. Amino acids: CASLVAKNIQYF.

Only one count was recorded for this clone. The V gene is TRBV7-9, the J gene TRBJ1-1; D is perhaps TRBD1 (6 bases). The CDR3 contains 13 residues. Germline CDR1 SEHNR, CDR2 FQNEAQ (reference sequence). V was cut by 4 bases and J by 7 bases, with 13 bases left in between. This CDR3 is CASSSTGDVEAFF. Here the CDR3 DNA reads TGTGCCAGCAGCTCGACAGGCGATGTTGAAGCTTTCTTT.

The V and J genes are TRBV27 and TRBJ2-2; D ambiguous. V was pared by 3 bases and J by 4 bases, with 9 bases between. CDR1 MNHEY and CDR2 SMNVEV come from the germline V gene (reference sequence). The CDR3 loop spans 14 amino acids. The CDR3 coding sequence is TGTGCCAGCAGTTTTTTAGGAACCACCGGGGAGCTGTTTTTT. This encodes CASSFLGTTGELFF.

The chain is built from TRBV14 and TRBJ2-1, with 11 bases lining up with TRBD2. Germline lookup yields CDR1 SGHDN and CDR2 FVKESK. V lost 0 bases, J lost 0 bases, and 7 bases stayed unmatched. This CDR3 has 19 residues. CDR3 loop: CASSQDTSGRSHSYNEQFF. The CDR3 DNA sequence: TGTGCCAGCAGCCAAGATACTAGCGGGAGATCCCACTCCTACAATGAGCAGTTCTTC.

This clone has just a few counts. The J gene is TRBJ2-7, the V gene TRBV10-3; possible D gene TRBD1, 7 bases. Germline-derived CDR1 and CDR2 are ENHRY and SYGVKD. The germline V and J ends were trimmed by 3 bases and 6 bases, with 12 bases remaining between them. This CDR3 is built from 13 residues. In DNA, the CDR3 is TGTGCCATCAGTGATACAGGGGACTTCGAGCAGTACTTC. Amino acid sequence: CAISDTGDFEQYF.

This clone turned up a few times. This chain joins TRBV4-1 and TRBJ2-1; D is uncertain. V was pared by 3 bases and J by 0 bases, with 9 bases between. Germline values: CDR1 MGHRA, CDR2 YSYEKL. The CDR3 sequence is 15 residues long. CDR3 nucleotides: TGCGCCAGCAGCCAGGACGTAGCCTCCTACAATGAGCAGTTCTTC. Encoded protein: CASSQDVASYNEQFF.

The V and J genes are TRBV29-1 and TRBJ2-1; 11 bases line up with TRBD2. The CDR3 covers 14 residues. The V gene end was trimmed by 6 bases and the J gene end by 5 bases; junction bases not matched to a gene: 6. Germline assignment: CDR1 SQVTM and CDR2 ANQGSEA. The CDR3 DNA is TGCAGCGTCGGGGGGACTAGCGGCCACAATGAGCAGTTCTTC. Translation gives CSVGGTSGHNEQFF.

This chain uses TRBV7-9 with TRBJ1-2; the match to TRBD1 covers 7 bases. Unmatched junction bases numbered 3, after V lost 5 bases and J lost 3 bases. Per the germline V gene, CDR1 is SEHNR and CDR2 is FQNEAQ (reference sequence). The CDR3 sequence is 13 residues long. CDR3 amino acids: CASSHQGDYGYTF. The DNA of the CDR3 is TGTGCCAGCAGCCATCAGGGGGACTATGGCTACACCTTC.

This clone was picked up a small number of times. This chain uses TRBV6-5 with TRBJ2-5; D possibly corresponds to TRBD1 (7 bases). The CDR3 contains 14 residues. Germline CDR1 and CDR2: MNHEY and SVGAGI. The V and J ends lost 2 bases and 3 bases respectively, with 10 bases between them. CDR3 bases: TGTGCCAGCAGTTACGGGGGGACAGAAGAGACCCAGTACTTC. Protein product: CASSYGGTEETQYF.

The chain uses TRBV28 and TRBJ2-7, with TRBD1 matching over 7 bases. V lost 3 bases and J lost 3; bases outside the gene matches: 8. Germline V gene data show CDR1 as MDHEN and CDR2 as SYDVKM. This CDR3 is 15 amino acids long. The chain's CDR3 is CASSLGTAPIYEQYF. As DNA, the CDR3 is TGTGCCAGCAGTTTGGGGACAGCGCCGATCTACGAGCAGTACTTC.

This clone is deemed medium-sized. The CDR3 here is CASSSWANEQFF. DNA for the CDR3: TGTGCCAGCAGCTCATGGGCCAATGAGCAGTTCTTC. The genes are TRBV11-2 and TRBJ2-1, with unresolved D. This CDR3 spans 12 amino acids. V dropped 4 bases and J dropped 6 bases, with 7 bases sitting between them. CDR1 is SGHAT, CDR2 FQNNGV, per germline.